This note documents a single T cell receptor beta chain sequence. Trimming left V 3 bases short and J 6 bases short, with 14 bases between. Germline V gene data show CDR1 as LNHDA and CDR2 as SQIVND (reference sequence). This CDR3 has 14 residues. This sample was included in a study of blood T cell repertoires in COVID-19. Study at large: The United States, Italy and Spain were the sources of the acute and convalescent COVID-19 samples.

Enrollees, 18 to 89 years old, lived in about two dozen US areas. Cohort 3 recovery required two negative PCRs, clearance, or symptom resolution. The assay was immunoSEQ multiplex PCR, and TCRdb's table has in-frame clones only and misses some. The table has more than 85,000 clones, just over 85% seen once. Sequencing used PBMCs or T cells enriched from blood (not recorded which). The V gene is TRBV19, the J gene TRBJ1-2, with TRBD1 as a possible D gene (6 bases). The clonotype comes from a woman between 45 and 65 years old who had recovered from COVID-19. CDR3 in DNA: TGTGCCAGTAGTATGCCGCAGGGGAGACATGGCTACACCTTC. Its protein is CASSMPQGRHGYTF.